This TCR beta chain stems from a study of identifying expanded T cells in peripheral blood. Broader study findings: Over about two and four weeks, about 16 and 19 clones changed, versus around 1.2 between replicates. Variance in clone template counts between approximately 2-week samples significantly increased with total template count across all healthy donors.

Germline CDR1 SGDLS, CDR2 YYNGEE. The CDR3 runs to 14 residues. J lost 6 bases, V lost 4 bases, and 6 bases had no gene match. With regard to this clone: Its antigen is not identified.

Only in-frame clones appear in the TCRdb table, and some are missing; sequencing was by immunoSEQ multiplex PCR. The table records about 74,000 clones, roughly four fifths of them present only once. No infections or other immune events were documented during collection. Material for sequencing was blood. This chain uses TRBV9 with TRBJ2-3, with TRBD2 identical over 9 bases. The origin of this receptor is a person aged 18 to 70 in good health. The CDR3 region has the DNA TGTGCCAGCAGCCCTATAGCGGGAGATGATACGCAGTATTTT. This gives the protein CASSPIAGDDTQYF.